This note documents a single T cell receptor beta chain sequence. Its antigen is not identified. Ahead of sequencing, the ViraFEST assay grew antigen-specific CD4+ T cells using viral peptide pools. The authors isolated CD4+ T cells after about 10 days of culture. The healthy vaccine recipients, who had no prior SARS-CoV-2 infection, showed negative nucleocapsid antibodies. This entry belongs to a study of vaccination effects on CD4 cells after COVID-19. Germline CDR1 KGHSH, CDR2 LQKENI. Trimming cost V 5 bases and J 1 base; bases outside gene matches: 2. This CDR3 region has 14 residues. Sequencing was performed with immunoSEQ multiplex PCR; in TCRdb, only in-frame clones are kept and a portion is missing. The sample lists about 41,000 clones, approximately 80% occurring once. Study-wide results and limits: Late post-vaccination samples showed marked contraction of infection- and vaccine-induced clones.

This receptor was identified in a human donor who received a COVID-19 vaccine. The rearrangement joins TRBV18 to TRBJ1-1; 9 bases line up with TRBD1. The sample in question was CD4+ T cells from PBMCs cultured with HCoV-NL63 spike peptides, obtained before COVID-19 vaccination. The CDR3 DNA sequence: TGTGCCAGCTCATTACAGGGGGCGAACACTGAAGCTTTCTTT. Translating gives CASSLQGANTEAFF.